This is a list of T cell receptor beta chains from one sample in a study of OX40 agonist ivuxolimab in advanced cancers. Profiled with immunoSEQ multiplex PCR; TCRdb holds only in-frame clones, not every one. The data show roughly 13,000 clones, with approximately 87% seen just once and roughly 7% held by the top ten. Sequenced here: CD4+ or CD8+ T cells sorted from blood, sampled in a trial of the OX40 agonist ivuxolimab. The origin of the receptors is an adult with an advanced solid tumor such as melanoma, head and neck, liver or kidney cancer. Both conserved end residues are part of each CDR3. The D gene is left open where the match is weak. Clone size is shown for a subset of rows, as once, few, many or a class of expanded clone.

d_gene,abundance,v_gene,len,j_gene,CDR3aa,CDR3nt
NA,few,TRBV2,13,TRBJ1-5,CASTSEGGQPQHF,TGTGCCAGCACAAGTGAGGGCGGGCAGCCCCAGCATTTT
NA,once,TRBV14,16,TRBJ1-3,CASSQDRGWTGNTIYF,TGTGCCAGCAGCCAAGACAGGGGTTGGACTGGAAACACCATATATTTT
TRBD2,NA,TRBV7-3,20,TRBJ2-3,CASSLVVLAGGRRIADTQYF,TGTGCCAGCAGCTTAGTCGTCCTAGCGGGGGGGCGGAGGATCGCAGATACGCAGTATTTT
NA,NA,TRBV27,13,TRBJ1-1,CASSLRANTEAFF,TGTGCCAGCAGTTTACGAGCGAACACTGAAGCTTTCTTT
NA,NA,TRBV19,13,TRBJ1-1,CASSLRGATEAFF,TGTGCCAGTAGCCTAAGGGGTGCCACTGAAGCTTTCTTT
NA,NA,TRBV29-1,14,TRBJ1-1,CSVPGTVMNTEAFF,TGCAGCGTTCCAGGGACGGTGATGAACACTGAAGCTTTCTTT
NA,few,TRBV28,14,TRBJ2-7,CASSLSGGTYEQYF,TGTGCCAGCAGTTTATCAGGCGGCACCTACGAGCAGTACTTC
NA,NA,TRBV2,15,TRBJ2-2,CASSVSQGGLGELFF,TGTGCCAGCAGTGTGTCCCAGGGAGGATTGGGGGAGCTGTTTTTT
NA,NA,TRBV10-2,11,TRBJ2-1,CASSARNEQFF,TGCGCCAGCAGTGCCCGCAATGAGCAGTTCTTC
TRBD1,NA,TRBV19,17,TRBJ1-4,CASKAQDRGRSNEKLFF,TGTGCCAGTAAAGCTCAAGACAGGGGTCGATCTAATGAAAAACTGTTTTTT
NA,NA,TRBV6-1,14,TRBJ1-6,CASSPQGSHSPLHF,TGTGCCAGCAGTCCGCAGGGGTCGCATTCACCCCTCCACTTT
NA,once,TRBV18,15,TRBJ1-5,CASSPLGDSNQPQHF,TGTGCCAGCTCACCATTAGGGGATAGCAATCAGCCCCAGCATTTT
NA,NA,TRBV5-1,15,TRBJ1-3,CASSLDGSSGNTIYF,TGCGCCAGCAGCTTGGATGGTTCCTCTGGAAACACCATATATTTT
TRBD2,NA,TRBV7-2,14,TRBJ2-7,CASSFGGASYEQYF,TGTGCCAGCAGCTTCGGGGGGGCCTCCTACGAGCAGTACTTC
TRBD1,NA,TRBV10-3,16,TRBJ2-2,CAISPWTGGPTGELFF,TGTGCCATCAGTCCTTGGACAGGGGGCCCGACCGGGGAGCTGTTTTTT
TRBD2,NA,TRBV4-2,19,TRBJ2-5,CASSQDWLAGGPGGETQYF,TGTGCCAGCAGCCAAGATTGGCTAGCGGGGGGGCCGGGCGGAGAGACCCAGTACTTC
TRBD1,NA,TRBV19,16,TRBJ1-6,CASKTLGQLYNSPLHF,TGTGCCAGTAAGACCTTGGGACAGCTCTATAATTCACCCCTCCACTTT
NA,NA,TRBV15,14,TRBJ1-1,CATSSRGSDTEAFF,TGTGCCACCAGCAGTAGGGGGTCGGACACTGAAGCTTTCTTT
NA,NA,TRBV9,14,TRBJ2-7,CASSPRTTSREQYF,TGTGCCAGCAGCCCTCGAACCACGTCCCGCGAGCAGTACTTC
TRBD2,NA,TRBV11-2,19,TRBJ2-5,CASSLAASGGAGKQETQYF,TGTGCCAGCAGCTTAGCGGCTAGCGGGGGGGCTGGGAAACAAGAGACCCAGTACTTC
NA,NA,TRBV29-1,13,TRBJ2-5,CSAGDITPKTQYF,TGCAGCGCTGGGGACATAACCCCCAAGACCCAGTACTTC
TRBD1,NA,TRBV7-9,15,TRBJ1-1,CASSPGQGTNTEAFF,TGTGCCAGCAGCCCGGGACAGGGAACGAACACTGAAGCTTTCTTT
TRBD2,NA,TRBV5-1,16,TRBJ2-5,CASSLGTSGGRETQYF,TGCGCCAGCAGCTTGGGGACTAGCGGGGGCCGGGAGACCCAGTACTTC
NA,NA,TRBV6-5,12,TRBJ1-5,CASGQGRQPQHF,TGTGCCAGCGGCCAGGGGCGACAGCCCCAGCATTTT
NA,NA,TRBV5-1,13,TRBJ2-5,CASSPAPEETQYF,TGCGCCAGCAGCCCCGCTCCGGAAGAGACCCAGTACTTC
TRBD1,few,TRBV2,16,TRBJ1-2,CASSAFRQGGNYGYTF,TGTGCCAGCAGTGCATTCCGACAGGGAGGAAACTATGGCTACACCTTC
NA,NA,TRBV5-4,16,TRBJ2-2,CASSLVTGLTTGELFF,TGTGCCAGCAGCTTGGTTACCGGACTGACCACCGGGGAGCTGTTTTTT
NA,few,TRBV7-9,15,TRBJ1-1,CASSLGGPRVTEAFF,TGTGCCAGCAGCTTAGGAGGACCCAGAGTCACTGAAGCTTTCTTT
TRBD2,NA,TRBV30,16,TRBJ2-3,CAWNRGLAGGGDTQYF,TGTGCCTGGAATAGGGGACTAGCGGGTGGAGGGGATACGCAGTATTTT
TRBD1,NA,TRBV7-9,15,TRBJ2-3,CASSLAQGDPDTQYF,TGTGCCAGCAGCTTAGCCCAGGGGGACCCAGATACGCAGTATTTT
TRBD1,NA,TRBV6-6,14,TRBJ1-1,CASSRDRGGTEAFF,TGTGCCAGCAGCCGGGACAGGGGCGGCACTGAAGCTTTCTTT
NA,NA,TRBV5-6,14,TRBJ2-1,CASSTKGRYNEQFF,TGTGCCAGCAGCACCAAAGGGCGCTACAATGAGCAGTTCTTC
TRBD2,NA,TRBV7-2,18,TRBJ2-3,CASSTGLVYVSRRDTQYF,TGTGCCAGCAGCACTGGACTAGTGTATGTTTCTCGCCGCGATACGCAGTATTTT
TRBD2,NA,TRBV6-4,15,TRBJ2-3,CASKSGAGSTDTQYF,TGTGCCAGCAAAAGCGGGGCCGGAAGCACAGATACGCAGTATTTT
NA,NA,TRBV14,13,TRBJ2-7,CASSQDTRREQYF,TGTGCCAGCAGCCAAGATACCCGCAGGGAGCAGTACTTC
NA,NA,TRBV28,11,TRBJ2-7,CASTTLYEQYF,TGTGCCAGCACGACACTCTACGAGCAGTACTTC
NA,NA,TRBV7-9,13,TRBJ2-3,CASSLETGDTQYF,TGTGCCAGCAGCTTAGAGACGGGAGATACGCAGTATTTT
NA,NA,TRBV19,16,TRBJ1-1,CASIGPGEAQTPEAFF,TGTGCCAGTATTGGTCCAGGGGAGGCCCAAACCCCTGAAGCTTTCTTT
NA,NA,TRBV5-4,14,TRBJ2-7,CASSSYDGSYEQYF,TGTGCCAGCAGCTCCTATGACGGAAGCTACGAGCAGTACTTC
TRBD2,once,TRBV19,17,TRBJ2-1,CASSIAHGGGARNEQFF,TGTGCCAGTAGTATAGCCCATGGCGGGGGGGCCAGGAATGAGCAGTTCTTC
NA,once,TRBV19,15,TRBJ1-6,CASSIARGINSPLHF,TGTGCCAGTAGTATAGCACGGGGGATCAATTCACCCCTCCACTTT
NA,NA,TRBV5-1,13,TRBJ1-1,CASSFRRDTEAFF,TGCGCCAGCAGCTTCCGCCGGGACACTGAAGCTTTCTTT
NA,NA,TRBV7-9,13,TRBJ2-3,CASMIGSTDTQYF,TGTGCCAGCATGATTGGTAGCACAGATACGCAGTATTTT
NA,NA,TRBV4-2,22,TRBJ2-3,CASSQRVREISWGQGKVDTQYF,TGTGCCAGCAGCCAAAGAGTCAGGGAAATTAGTTGGGGGCAGGGGAAGGTAGATACGCAGTATTTT
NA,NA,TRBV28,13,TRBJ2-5,CTTDGRVTETQYF,TGTACCACCGACGGGAGAGTAACAGAGACCCAGTACTTC
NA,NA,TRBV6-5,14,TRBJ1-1,CASSYSRHLTEAFF,TGTGCCAGCAGTTACTCAAGGCATCTCACTGAAGCTTTCTTT
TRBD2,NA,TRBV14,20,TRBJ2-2,CASSQDRVRSGGPYRGELFF,TGTGCCAGCAGCCAAGACAGGGTACGGAGCGGGGGTCCCTACAGAGGGGAGCTGTTTTTT
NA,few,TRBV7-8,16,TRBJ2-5,CASSLRLGGAGETQYF,TGTGCCAGCAGCTTAAGGTTGGGCGGGGCCGGGGAGACCCAGTACTTC
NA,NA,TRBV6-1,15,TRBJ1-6,CASSEAWGAGSPLHF,TGTGCCAGCAGTGAAGCGTGGGGGGCGGGTTCACCCCTCCACTTT
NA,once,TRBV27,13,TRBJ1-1,CASSLTGDTEAFF,TGTGCCAGCAGTTTGACGGGGGACACTGAAGCTTTCTTT
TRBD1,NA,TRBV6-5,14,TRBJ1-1,CASRYRGSNTEAFF,TGTGCCAGCAGATACAGGGGATCAAACACTGAAGCTTTCTTT